The entry below describes one T cell receptor (beta chain). The data are from a study of blood T cell repertoires in COVID-19. Whole-study context: Acute-phase and convalescent COVID-19 samples originated in the United States, Italy and Spain. T cells, B-cell-depleted T cells, or PBMCs provided the cDNA or gDNA that served as material.

Original analysis: Amplifying reference gene primers gave estimates of nucleated cell counts. The repertoire was sequenced with immunoSEQ multiplex PCR; TCRdb's copy has only in-frame clones and lacks some. The DNA gave D and trimming, while V, J and clone size come from that table. The sample includes under 170,000 clones, 65% to 90% seen only once; the top ten take roughly 3.3%. Source material: peripheral blood. The TCR originated in a man aged 70-80 years with acute or convalescent COVID-19.

CDR3 coding DNA: TGTGCCAGTAGCAGACAGGCTAGCACAGATACGCAGTATTTT. Its translation: CASSRQASTDTQYF. This chain uses TRBV19 with TRBJ2-3, with D possibly matching TRBD1 (6 bases). Germline lookup yields CDR1 LNHDA and CDR2 SQIVND (reference sequence). The CDR3 runs to 14 residues. V dropped 6 bases and J dropped 0 bases, with 10 bases sitting between them.